These 7 T cell receptor beta chains came from one sample sequenced in a study of blood T cell repertoires in COVID-19. Method: immunoSEQ multiplex PCR; TCRdb's copy keeps in-frame clones and lacks some. This repertoire shows 97,000 or so clones, roughly 78% found once; its top ten account for 15% to 20%. The sample taken for sequencing was peripheral blood. These receptors were obtained from an elderly woman with active or convalescent COVID-19.

This clone was recorded a few times. J is TRBJ2-4 and V is TRBV18, with 7 bases identical to TRBD2. The V segment lost 2 bases and the J segment 9 bases; nucleotides outside the gene matches: 16. CDR1 is KGHSH, CDR2 LQKENI, per germline. This CDR3 is 17 amino acids long. The CDR3 coding sequence is TGTGCCAGCTCACCATCCCTCACCTGGGAGGGAGAAATCATTCAGTACTTC. Residues: CASSPSLTWEGEIIQYF.

This clone was seen only once. This chain links TRBV4-3 with TRBJ2-6, with 7 bases fitting TRBD2. Germline trimming cut 0 bases from V and 0 bases from J; bases unmatched to any gene: 8. CDR3 length: 19 amino acids. Germline V gene lookup returns CDR1 LGHNA and CDR2 YSLEER. CDR3 DNA: TGCGCCAGCAGCCAAGATAGCCAGCGGGGCCCCTCTGGGGCCAACGTCCTGACTTTC. Its protein product is CASSQDSQRGPSGANVLTF.

This chain connects TRBV14 to TRBJ2-4; D perhaps matches TRBD1 (5 bases). The CDR3 consists of 16 residues. The V end was cut by 0 bases, the J end by 7 bases, with 16 bases between. Germline V lookup: CDR1 SGHDN, CDR2 FVKESK. The CDR3 DNA follows: TGTGCCAGCAGCCAAGAATCAGGGTCTGAGTTGAACATTCAGTACTTC. Translating gives CASSQESGSELNIQYF. The whole variable domain, remainder taken from reference TRBV14 and TRBJ2-4, is EAGVTQFPSHSVIEKGQTVTLRCDPISGHDNLYWYRRVMGKEIKFLLHFVKESKQDESGMPNNRFLAERTGGTYSTLKVQPAELEDSGVYFCASSQESGSELNIQYFGAGTRLSVL.

The V gene is TRBV11-1, the J gene TRBJ2-4; 10 nucleotides match TRBD2. After removal of 1 base from V and 3 bases from J, the junction contained 3 bases not matched to a gene. CDR1 is SGHAT and CDR2 is FQDESV in the germline V gene (reference sequence). The CDR3 is 16 residues long. DNA for the CDR3: TGTGCCAGCAGCTTAGGTTCTAGCGGGAGCAAAAACATTCAGTACTTC. This translates into CASSLGSSGSKNIQYF.

This chain's CDR3 is CASKTAGYNEQFF. CDR3 DNA sequence: TGTGCCAGCAAGACAGCGGGCTACAATGAGCAGTTCTTC. This chain connects TRBV6-5 to TRBJ2-1; tentatively, D is TRBD2 (6 bases). Trimming pared 7 bases from V and 3 bases from J, leaving 10 bases between. CDR1 is MNHEY and CDR2 is SVGAGI in the germline V gene. This CDR3 spans 13 amino acids.

CDR3 bases: TGTGCCAGCCGACAGGGTGGGGAAAAACTGTTTTTT. This codes for CASRQGGEKLFF. The chain is built from TRBV2 and TRBJ1-4, with TRBD1 matching 7 bases. V shed 8 bases and J 8 bases; nucleotides not matched to a gene: 5. The V gene's germline CDR1 is SNHLY and CDR2 FYNNEI. There are 12 residues in the CDR3.

This clone was detected once. The rearrangement uses TRBV5-6 and TRBJ2-1; TRBD1 matches 10 bases. Unmatched junction bases numbered 14, after V lost 5 bases and J lost 6 bases. Germline CDR1 is SGHDT and CDR2 is YYEEEE. The CDR3 spans 17 residues. The CDR3 region is CASRDGRGGTGVNEQFF. The CDR3 nucleotides read TGTGCCAGCAGGGATGGGCGCGGCGGGACAGGGGTCAATGAGCAGTTCTTC.